What follows are 32 T cell receptor beta chains derived from one specimen sequenced in a study of OX40 agonist ivuxolimab in advanced cancers. The protocol was immunoSEQ multiplex PCR, while the TCRdb copy is restricted to in-frame clones and leaves out a portion. The profile shows fewer than 80,000 clones, roughly 85% of them singletons. This specimen was CD4+ or CD8+ T cells sorted from blood, taken in a trial of the OX40 agonist ivuxolimab. The receptors shown here come from an adult with an advanced solid tumor such as melanoma, head and neck, liver or kidney cancer.

The V and J genes are TRBV5-1 and TRBJ2-7, with TRBD1 identical over 11 bases. This CDR3 is 15 amino acids long. Germline trimming cut 4 bases from V and 4 bases from J; bases unmatched to any gene: 7. Per germline, CDR1 SGHRS and CDR2 YFSETQ. CDR3 loop: CASSEGGTGGYEQYF. The CDR3 coding sequence is TGCGCCAGCAGCGAGGGAGGGACAGGGGGTTACGAGCAGTACTTC.

CDR3 nucleotides: TGTGCCAGCAAATTTAGGTCGGGGGAGTCCTACGAGCAGTACTTC. Its translation: CASKFRSGESYEQYF. This chain connects TRBV5-8 to TRBJ2-7; possibly TRBD2 for D (6 bases). The CDR3 contains 15 residues. V was clipped by 6 bases and J by 1 base, with 17 bases between them. Germline loops: CDR1 SGHTS, CDR2 YDEGEE.

The chain couples TRBV7-9 to TRBJ2-5, with D hard to call. This CDR3 region has 13 residues. Germline lookup yields CDR1 SEHNR and CDR2 FQNEAQ (reference sequence). The V end was cut by 5 bases, the J end by 5 bases, with 12 bases between. CDR3 in amino acids: CASSPTLGETQYF. The CDR3 DNA is TGTGCCAGCAGCCCGACCCTGGGGGAGACCCAGTACTTC.

This clone was seen once. The chain has TRBV7-6 and TRBJ2-5; D perhaps matches TRBD1 (5 bases). Germline V gene data show CDR1 as SGHVS and CDR2 as FNYEAQ. V lost 5 bases to trimming and J lost 2 bases, with 12 bases between them. The CDR3 spans 14 residues. The DNA of the CDR3 is TGTGCCAGCAGCGGTCGGTGGACACAAGAGACCCAGTACTTC. It is translated as CASSGRWTQETQYF.

V and J are TRBV19 and TRBJ2-7; the match to TRBD1 covers 11 bases. The germline CDR1 and CDR2 sequences are LNHDA and SQIVND (reference sequence). V lost 8 bases, J lost 0 bases, and 3 bases stayed unmatched. The CDR3 length is 14 residues. As DNA, the CDR3 is TGTGCCAGTCGGGACAGGGGGATCTCCTACGAGCAGTACTTC. Translating gives CASRDRGISYEQYF.

A single count supports this clone. V gene TRBV28 combines with J gene TRBJ2-2; perhaps TRBD2 as D (7 bases). The V end was cut by 4 bases, the J end by 4 bases, with 16 bases between. This CDR3 contains 16 residues. The V gene's germline CDR1 is MDHEN and CDR2 SYDVKM. CDR3 bases: TGTGCCAGCAGTTCCCCCCGGGGGGCTAGCACCGGGGAGCTGTTTTTT. Translated, it gives CASSSPRGASTGELFF.

The V call is TRBV6-1, the J call TRBJ1-4; D is unclear. Trimming left V 4 bases short and J 5 bases short, with 8 bases between. From germline, CDR1 is MNHNS and CDR2 SASEGT. This CDR3 is 13 amino acids long. CDR3 sequence reads: CASSVTENEKLFF. In DNA, the CDR3 is TGTGCCAGCAGTGTGACGGAGAATGAAAAACTGTTTTTT.

The genes are TRBV5-1 and TRBJ2-2; a weak D match, TRBD1 (6 bases). The CDR3 extends over 14 amino acids. Trimming took 6 bases from V and 1 from J, leaving 10 bases between them. Germline V gene data show CDR1 as SGHRS and CDR2 as YFSETQ. CDR3: CASNPTGNTGELFF. For the CDR3, the DNA is TGCGCCAGCAACCCGACAGGGAACACCGGGGAGCTGTTTTTT.

This sequence joins TRBV6-5 and TRBJ2-1; the D is unclear. The CDR3 is 15 residues long. Per germline, CDR1 MNHEY and CDR2 SVGAGI. V was trimmed by 0 bases and J by 8 bases, leaving 14 bases between them. The CDR3 nucleotides are TGTGCCAGCAGTTACTCTTACCGGGCTGACGATGAGCAGTTCTTC. Translated, it gives CASSYSYRADDEQFF.

The rearrangement uses TRBV7-2 and TRBJ2-5; 7 bases fit TRBD2. The CDR3 is 14 amino acids. Germline trimming cut 5 bases from V and 5 bases from J; bases unmatched to any gene: 8. The V gene's germline CDR1 is SGHTA and CDR2 FQGNSA. This CDR3 reads CASSQKLARETQYF. The CDR3 coding sequence is TGTGCCAGCAGCCAAAAACTAGCGCGGGAGACCCAGTACTTC.

V is TRBV19 and J is TRBJ2-3, with a tentative D call TRBD1 (6 bases). The ends were cut back, 3 bases at V and 1 base at J, with 11 bases in the middle. The germline gives CDR1 LNHDA, CDR2 SQIVND (reference sequence). The CDR3 covers 15 residues. The CDR3 nucleotides are TGTGCCAGTAGTATGGGCAGGGGACGCACAGATACGCAGTATTTT. Translation: CASSMGRGRTDTQYF.

V gene TRBV2 combines with J gene TRBJ2-3; no reliable D call. This CDR3 has 11 residues. With 5 bases removed from V and 6 bases from J, the gap between germline ends came to 6 bases. Per the germline V gene, CDR1 is SNHLY and CDR2 is FYNNEI. This CDR3 reads CASSLGDTQYF. CDR3 bases: TGTGCCAGCAGTTTGGGGGATACGCAGTATTTT.

The chain has TRBV11-3 and TRBJ1-1; D perhaps matches TRBD1 (5 bases). The germline gives CDR1 SGHNT, CDR2 YENEEA. Trimming cost V 5 bases and J 1 base, with 11 bases left between them. The CDR3 length is 14 residues. In DNA, the CDR3 is TGTGCCAGCAGCCTCCGGGGCCAGAACACTGAAGCTTTCTTT. This codes for CASSLRGQNTEAFF. The entire variable domain, with the rest obtained from reference TRBV11-3 and TRBJ1-1, is as follows: EAGVVQSPRYKIIEKKQPVAFWCNPISGHNTLYWYLQNLGQGPELLIRYENEEAVDDSQLPKDRFSAERLKGVDSTLKIQPAELGDSAVYLCASSLRGQNTEAFFGQGTRLTVV.

The chain uses TRBV7-9 and TRBJ2-7; D is ambiguous. Trimming stripped 5 bases from V and 3 bases from J, with 8 bases between. Germline CDR1 is SEHNR and CDR2 is FQNEAQ (reference sequence). CDR3 length: 12 residues. Here the CDR3 DNA reads TGTGCCAGCAGCCGACTTGTCTACGAGCAGTACTTC. Translating it yields CASSRLVYEQYF.

The CDR3 region is CASSTPGQANYGYTF. The CDR3 bases are TGTGCCAGTAGTACCCCCGGACAGGCTAACTATGGCTACACCTTC. The chain joins TRBV19 to TRBJ1-2, with 7 bases fitting TRBD1. From germline, CDR1 is LNHDA and CDR2 SQIVND (reference sequence). Trimming removed 4 bases from V and 0 bases from J; junction bases left unmatched: 5. The CDR3 has 15 residues.

This rearrangement joins TRBV2 to TRBJ2-4; no firm D call. Germline assignment: CDR1 SNHLY and CDR2 FYNNEI. The CDR3 is 15 amino acids. V lost 3 bases, J lost 3 bases, and 12 bases lay in between. The CDR3, as DNA: TGTGCCAGCAGTGAGGTCCGGGTTGGCAAAAACATTCAGTACTTC. This sequence encodes CASSEVRVGKNIQYF.

The CDR3 reads CASSPLQGPGTEAFF. CDR3 nucleotide sequence: TGTGCCAGCTCACCATTGCAGGGGCCGGGAACTGAAGCTTTCTTT. The chain has TRBV18 and TRBJ1-1; D might be TRBD1 (6 bases). Trimming took off 2 bases at V and 5 bases at J, with 15 bases between the two ends. CDR1 KGHSH and CDR2 LQKENI come from the germline V gene. The CDR3 contains 15 residues.

The CDR3 loop is CASSPTVGYGYTF. Here the CDR3 DNA reads TGTGCCAGCAGCCCGACAGTCGGATATGGCTACACCTTC. The gene calls are TRBV7-5 and TRBJ1-2; the table's D gene call, TRBD1, was not cross checked with the DNA. TRBV7-5 is classified as a pseudogene. The CDR3 consists of 13 residues.

The gene calls are TRBV28 and TRBJ1-5; 12 bases match TRBD1. The J segment lost 2 bases and the V segment lost 7 bases, leaving 9 bases of the junction unmatched. Germline V gives CDR1 MDHEN, CDR2 SYDVKM. The CDR3 has 17 amino acids. The CDR3 DNA reads as TGTGCCAGCATCTCCTTCGGGACAGGGGGCGGCAATCAGCCCCAGCATTTT. It yields the protein CASISFGTGGGNQPQHF.

V gene TRBV27 combines with J gene TRBJ1-2, with D maybe TRBD1 (5 bases). This CDR3 comprises 15 residues. CDR1 MNHEY and CDR2 SMNVEV come from the germline V gene (reference sequence). V was shortened by 5 bases and J by 7 bases, with 20 bases between the two germline ends. This CDR3 reads CASSPTRSPGFGYTF. The CDR3, as DNA: TGTGCCAGCAGTCCCACCAGGTCCCCAGGGTTTGGCTACACCTTC.

A few counts support this clone. The V gene is TRBV11-2, the J gene TRBJ2-1, with 10 bases identical to TRBD2. The germline V gene has CDR1 SGHAT and CDR2 FQNNGV. Unmatched junction bases numbered 8, after V lost 0 bases and J lost 6 bases. CDR3 size: 17 residues. CDR3 protein: CASSLDPSGGSSNEQFF. The CDR3 bases are TGTGCCAGCAGCTTAGATCCTAGCGGGGGTTCGTCCAATGAGCAGTTCTTC.

This sequence joins TRBV9 and TRBJ2-2, with 9 bases identical to TRBD1. V trimming: 3 bases; J trimming: 6 bases; junction bases outside the gene matches: 6. The CDR3 is made up of 15 amino acids. Germline loops: CDR1 SGDLS, CDR2 YYNGEE. In nucleotides, the CDR3 is TGTGCCAGCAGCGCAGGACAGGGGTCGGCCGGGGAGCTGTTTTTT. Its protein is CASSAGQGSAGELFF.

A single count supports this clone. The chain links TRBV11-1 to TRBJ2-5; 7 bases are a match to TRBD1. V trimming: 4 bases; J trimming: 1 base; junction bases outside the gene matches: 6. The CDR3 consists of 15 residues. Germline values: CDR1 SGHAT, CDR2 FQDESV (reference sequence). This chain's CDR3 is CASSSFDRAQETQYF. The DNA for the CDR3 is TGTGCCAGCAGCTCCTTCGACAGGGCCCAAGAGACCCAGTACTTC. The variable domain in full, completed from reference TRBV11-1 and TRBJ2-5, reads EAEVAQSPRYKITEKSQAVAFWCDPISGHATLYWYRQILGQGPELLVQFQDESVVDDSQLPKDRFSAERLKGVDSTLKIQPAELGDSAMYLCASSSFDRAQETQYFGPGTRLLVL.

V gene TRBV5-5 combines with J gene TRBJ2-7; D gene ambiguous. This CDR3 has 16 amino acids. The V gene's germline CDR1 is SGHKS and CDR2 YYEKEE (reference sequence). V was cut by 0 bases and J by 0 bases, with 13 bases left in between. This CDR3 reads CASSLGLDVSSYEQYF. DNA of the CDR3: TGTGCCAGCAGCTTGGGGCTAGACGTGAGCTCCTACGAGCAGTACTTC.

This rearrangement joins TRBV7-2 to TRBJ1-2, with D tentatively TRBD1 (6 bases). Germline CDR1 and CDR2: SGHTA and FQGNSA. This CDR3 has 19 amino acids. Trimming stripped 6 bases from V and 1 base from J, with 27 bases between. CDR3 bases: TGTGCCAGCAGTCCCCGGGGGGGCAGGGGAGGACGCGTTAACTATGGCTACACCTTC. It specifies CASSPRGGRGGRVNYGYTF.

The chain couples TRBV11-2 to TRBJ2-2, with D tentatively TRBD1 (5 bases). This CDR3 comprises 14 residues. The germline V gene encodes CDR1 SGHAT and CDR2 FQNNGV. V shed 5 bases and J shed 2 bases, with 9 bases lying between them. CDR3 nucleotides: TGTGCCAGCAGCCCGGACATTAACACCGGGGAGCTGTTTTTT. Translated: CASSPDINTGELFF.

In its sample, this clone was seen a few times. The chain joins TRBV28 to TRBJ2-5; 8 bases line up with TRBD2. CDR3 length: 15 residues. Trimming removed 4 bases from V and 4 bases from J; junction bases left unmatched: 8. Looked up from germline, CDR1 is MDHEN and CDR2 is SYDVKM. CDR3 sequence reads: CASSSSGSTRETQYF. The CDR3 DNA reads as TGTGCCAGCAGTTCCAGCGGGAGTACACGAGAGACCCAGTACTTC. The full variable domain, its missing parts supplied by reference TRBV28 and TRBJ2-5, is DVKVTQSSRYLVKRTGEKVFLECVQDMDHENMFWYRQDPGLGLRLIYFSYDVKMKEKGDIPEGYSVSREKKERFSLILESASTNQTSMYLCASSSSGSTRETQYFGPGTRLLVL.

The chain employs TRBV7-2 and TRBJ1-2; 7 bases map to TRBD1. This CDR3 spans 13 amino acids. V shed 5 bases, J shed 8 bases, and the junction held 8 bases outside the gene matches. The germline V gene encodes CDR1 SGHTA and CDR2 FQGNSA. CDR3 nucleotides: TGTGCCAGCAGCCGTACAGGGGTAGACGGCTACACCTTC. Amino acid sequence: CASSRTGVDGYTF.

The J gene is TRBJ2-7, the V gene TRBV2, with D maybe TRBD2 (6 bases). There are 13 residues in the CDR3. Germline assignment: CDR1 SNHLY and CDR2 FYNNEI. Trimming shortened V by 6 bases and J by 6 bases, and 15 bases separated the two germline ends. The CDR3 sequence is CASRDTSSGEQYF. The CDR3, as DNA: TGTGCCAGCAGGGATACTAGCTCGGGCGAGCAGTACTTC.

The chain joins TRBV6-6 to TRBJ1-2; D may be TRBD1 (6 bases). Trimming left V 6 bases short and J 8 bases short, with 16 bases between. The CDR3 runs to 13 residues. Germline V gene lookup returns CDR1 MNHNY and CDR2 SVGAGI (reference sequence). CDR3 residues: CASSARVGGGYTF. The DNA for the CDR3 is TGTGCCAGCAGCGCCCGGGTGGGGGGCGGCTACACCTTC.

This sequence joins TRBV6-1 and TRBJ1-5; D gene ambiguous. The CDR3 consists of 13 residues. Germline lookup yields CDR1 MNHNS and CDR2 SASEGT. V gave up 3 bases and J gave up 6 bases, with 9 bases separating them. This CDR3 reads CASSDVSAQPQHF. The CDR3 region has the DNA TGTGCCAGCAGTGACGTCTCCGCTCAGCCCCAGCATTTT.

V is TRBV27 and J is TRBJ1-1, with 9 bases that match TRBD1. The junction had 9 bases not matched to a gene; V was cut back by 5 bases and J by 5 bases. Germline-derived CDR1 and CDR2 are MNHEY and SMNVEV (reference sequence). This CDR3 has 15 amino acids. The CDR3 region has the DNA TGTGCCAGCAGTCCAACCGGGACAGGGAGGACTGAAGCTTTCTTT. Translation gives CASSPTGTGRTEAFF.